This is a list of T cell receptor beta chains from one sample in a study of T cell responses to AZD1222 COVID-19 vaccine. Sequencing used immunoSEQ multiplex PCR; TCRdb keeps in-frame clones, though not all of them. The sample carries some 120,000 clones, 80% to 90% recorded once. Sequences were derived from peripheral blood, sampled on day 0 of MenACWY control vaccination. These receptors were collected from an adult in good health. Each CDR3 is given with its conserved first and last residue.

v_call: TRBV12-3/TRBV12-4; cdr3_aa: CASSRAENTEAFF
v_call: TRBV12-2; cdr3_aa: CASRFWVNRGREPIEQYF
v_call: TRBV27; cdr3_aa: CASSLSLPGLAGGISYNEQFF
v_call: TRBV28; cdr3_aa: CASSVIGHYRTSGYGYTF
v_call: TRBV6-5; cdr3_aa: CASRTGIEAFF
v_call: TRBV5-1; cdr3_aa: CASTAGGQGFTGELFF
v_call: TRBV25-1; cdr3_aa: CASRAILSGGDNEQFF
v_call: TRBV19; cdr3_aa: CASSDRAGISPEAFF
v_call: TRBV6-5; cdr3_aa: CASSLRDRGRTEAFF
v_call: TRBV28; cdr3_aa: CASSRQGRYQPQHF
v_call: TRBV10-1; cdr3_aa: CASSETGQQEAFF
v_call: TRBV11-1; cdr3_aa: CASSGVGGYGYTF
v_call: TRBV20-1; cdr3_aa: CSAFLLDYTF
v_call: TRBV6-5; cdr3_aa: CASSLRRTSNYGYTF
v_call: TRBV18; cdr3_aa: CASSPIRTGGSTGELFF
v_call: TRBV27; cdr3_aa: CASSRTGQGRYGYTF
v_call: TRBV5-1; cdr3_aa: CASSNSGTGASDTQYF
v_call: TRBV3-1/TRBV3-2; cdr3_aa: CASSQRAGANVLTF
v_call: TRBV4-1; cdr3_aa: CASSPSMTGPYEQYF
v_call: TRBV5-1; cdr3_aa: CASSTEQGTKNIQYF
v_call: TRBV7-2; cdr3_aa: CASRWAGAGRDETQYF
v_call: TRBV15; cdr3_aa: CATSRDIQRSPLHF
v_call: TRBV7-6; cdr3_aa: CASSHIASGDLSYEQYF
v_call: TRBV5-6; cdr3_aa: CASSGGYTDTQYF
v_call: TRBV4-2; cdr3_aa: CASSQEAGTRYADTQYF
v_call: TRBV19; cdr3_aa: CASSLTRTGRETQYF
v_call: TRBV7-2; cdr3_aa: CASSLGYQETQYF
v_call: TRBV28; cdr3_aa: CASSPPLQGWDQPQHF
v_call: TRBV6-4; cdr3_aa: CASSDSGTSGGNEQFF
v_call: TRBV5-8; cdr3_aa: CASSSHAGTSGSSTDTQYF
v_call: TRBV7-8; cdr3_aa: CASSLGLAGGPYEQYF
v_call: TRBV12-3/TRBV12-4; cdr3_aa: CASSWDGFDEQFF
v_call: TRBV4-3; cdr3_aa: CASSPDRGYEQYF
v_call: TRBV19; cdr3_aa: CASSLDRDDYGYTF
v_call: TRBV28; cdr3_aa: CASSPIYRVLYLYGYTF
v_call: TRBV3-1/TRBV3-2; cdr3_aa: CASSQGPGGRLYGYTF
v_call: TRBV5-1; cdr3_aa: CASRPDAVNTGELFF
v_call: TRBV11-3; cdr3_aa: CASSLAGGGEETQYF
v_call: TRBV4-1; cdr3_aa: CASSQDPPRGRTEAFF
v_call: TRBV9; cdr3_aa: CASSVDGNYGYTF
v_call: TRBV5-8; cdr3_aa: CASSLGNQPQHF
v_call: TRBV7-3; cdr3_aa: CASSLGAGQYNEQFF